What follows are 14 T cell receptor beta chains derived from one specimen sequenced in a study of cytomegalovirus exposure and HLA in healthy donors. A multiplex PCR was run with 60 Vbeta primers and 13 Jbeta primers. TCRdb keeps only in-frame clones here, not all; method: immunoSEQ multiplex PCR. The sample contains some 150,000 clones, approximately 64% of which appear only once. Sequenced material: PBMCs. These receptor sequences come from a woman in her 40s in good health and CMV-seronegative.

This clone has more than one count but fewer than ten. J is TRBJ2-7 and V is TRBV30, with TRBD2 as a possible D gene (6 bases). CDR3 length: 12 residues. Germline V gene data show CDR1 as GTSNPN and CDR2 as SVGIG (reference sequence). With 5 bases removed from V and 0 bases from J, the gap between germline ends came to 8 bases. The CDR3 DNA reads TGTGCCTGGGCCGGGGGCTCCTACGAGCAGTACTTC. Encoded protein: CAWAGGSYEQYF.

This clone was detected a few times. This sequence joins TRBV7-9 and TRBJ1-1; unclear D gene. This CDR3 has 12 residues. Trimming removed 2 bases at V and 5 bases at J, with 6 bases between. CDR1 is SEHNR, CDR2 FQNEAQ, per germline (reference sequence). The CDR3 sequence: CASSLSQTEAFF. DNA of the CDR3: TGTGCCAGCAGCTTATCCCAAACTGAAGCTTTCTTT.

The J gene is TRBJ1-4, the V gene TRBV7-9; 7 nucleotides match TRBD1. This CDR3 has 14 residues. The junction had 4 bases not matched to a gene; V was cut back by 1 base and J by 8 bases. CDR1 and CDR2 (germline): SEHNR, FQNEAQ (reference sequence). As DNA, the CDR3 is TGTGCCAGCAGCTTAGGGGCGACAGGGGAAAAACTGTTTTTT. Its protein product is CASSLGATGEKLFF.

This clone was observed a single time. The rearrangement joins TRBV7-3 to TRBJ2-2; 13 bases are a match to TRBD2. The CDR3 is 22 amino acids. Trimming cost V 0 bases and J 2 bases; bases outside gene matches: 15. Germline V gene lookup returns CDR1 SGHTA and CDR2 FQGTGA. The CDR3 reads CASSLTGKILAGGPGNTGELFF. The CDR3 coding sequence is TGTGCCAGCAGCTTAACCGGAAAGATACTAGCGGGGGGGCCAGGAAACACCGGGGAGCTGTTTTTT. The full variable domain, its missing parts supplied by reference TRBV7-3 and TRBJ2-2, is GAGVSQTPSNKVTEKGKYVELRCDPISGHTALYWYRQSLGQGPEFLIYFQGTGAADDSGLPNDRFFAVRPEGSVSTLKIQRTERGDSAVYLCASSLTGKILAGGPGNTGELFFGEGSRLTVL.

V and J are TRBV6-4 and TRBJ1-2, with D perhaps TRBD1 (5 bases). The CDR3 runs to 13 residues. The V gene lost 10 bases and the J gene lost 0 bases, with 12 bases spanning the gap. Germline V lookup: CDR1 MRHNA, CDR2 SNTAGT. The CDR3 is CAITGSPNYGYTF. The DNA for the CDR3 is TGTGCCATCACAGGATCACCTAACTATGGCTACACCTTC.

The chain has TRBV7-3 and TRBJ2-3; TRBD2 agrees at 8 bases. The CDR3 has 15 residues. Germline CDR1 is SGHTA and CDR2 is FQGTGA. V was pared by 6 bases and J by 4 bases, with 9 bases of the junction left unmatched. CDR3 loop: CASSSGTSHADTQYF. CDR3 sequence (DNA): TGTGCCAGCAGTTCCGGGACTAGTCATGCAGATACGCAGTATTTT.

With respect to this clone: Other nucleotide sequences in the sample specify the same CDR3. This chain links TRBV2 with TRBJ1-1; D is perhaps TRBD1 (6 bases). Trimming removed 6 bases at V and 1 base at J, with 9 bases between. Germline assignment: CDR1 SNHLY and CDR2 FYNNEI. This CDR3 comprises 13 residues. CDR3 loop: CASRTRGNTEAFF. Here the CDR3 DNA reads TGTGCCAGCAGGACCAGGGGGAACACTGAAGCTTTCTTT.

The chain has TRBV6-1 and TRBJ1-2; 7 bases are shared with TRBD1. The CDR3 contains 16 residues. Germline trimming cut 2 bases from V and 2 bases from J; bases unmatched to any gene: 8. Germline V gives CDR1 MNHNS, CDR2 SASEGT. CDR3 amino acids: CASSERGPQENYGYTF. CDR3 DNA: TGTGCCAGCAGTGAAAGGGGGCCTCAGGAAAACTATGGCTACACCTTC.

V gene TRBV4-2 combines with J gene TRBJ2-2, with D possibly being TRBD1 (6 bases). V lost 1 base, J lost 0 bases, and 6 bases lay in between. The CDR3 consists of 15 residues. Germline CDR1 LGHNA, CDR2 YNFKEQ. Here the CDR3 reads CASSQGGPNTGELFF. The DNA of the CDR3 is TGTGCCAGCAGCCAAGGGGGGCCGAACACCGGGGAGCTGTTTTTT.

The chain carries TRBV5-1 and TRBJ2-5; tentative D call: TRBD1 (5 bases). The CDR3 is 16 amino acids. Trimming pared 0 bases from V and 2 bases from J, leaving 14 bases between. Germline V CDR1 and CDR2: SGHRS, YFSETQ. CDR3 DNA: TGCGCCAGCAGCTTGGGTGAAGGGGCGAGACAAGAGACCCAGTACTTC. Translated, it gives CASSLGEGARQETQYF.

The chain employs TRBV5-1 and TRBJ1-1; a weak D match, TRBD1 (5 bases). Germline V lookup: CDR1 SGHRS, CDR2 YFSETQ. This CDR3 region has 13 residues. V lost 1 base to trimming and J lost 5 bases, with 9 bases between them. CDR3 sequence reads: CASSLTEGTEAFF. The CDR3 nucleotides are TGCGCCAGCAGCTTGACGGAGGGGACTGAAGCTTTCTTT.

The chain recombines TRBV5-1 with TRBJ1-2, with a weak D call TRBD1 (6 bases). V was shortened by 0 bases and J by 4 bases, with 13 bases between the two germline ends. The V gene's germline CDR1 is SGHRS and CDR2 YFSETQ. The CDR3 sequence is 15 residues long. CDR3 DNA sequence: TGCGCCAGCAGCTTGGGGACAGCCATCGTCTATGGCTACACCTTC. It codes for CASSLGTAIVYGYTF.

This clone was seen only a few times. The chain carries TRBV7-3 and TRBJ2-3; D is perhaps TRBD1 (5 bases). The CDR3 runs to 13 residues. Deletions cut 3 bases from V and 6 bases from J, with 10 bases between. From germline, CDR1 is SGHTA and CDR2 FQGTGA. The CDR3 DNA is TGTGCCAGCAGCTTCCAGGGCCAGGATACGCAGTATTTT. Translation: CASSFQGQDTQYF.

This clone was counted between two and nine times. This chain uses TRBV5-4 with TRBJ2-3; 8 bases map to TRBD2. Germline CDR1 and CDR2: SGHNT and YYREEE (reference sequence). The CDR3 has 15 residues. The V gene end was trimmed by 2 bases and the J gene end by 5 bases; junction bases not matched to a gene: 7. The DNA of the CDR3 is TGTGCCAGCAGCTTCGGGGGGGGGCTTCTAGATACGCAGTATTTT. Translation gives CASSFGGGLLDTQYF.